Shown below are 5 T cell receptor beta chains from a single sample sequenced in a study of shared clonotypes between healthy human individuals. Some clones are missing from TCRdb's copy, which holds only in-frame ones; the method was immunoSEQ multiplex PCR. Of around 2.5 million clones listed, approximately 93% are singletons. Sequencing used naive CD4+ T cells from PBMCs. Described subset: CD45RA+ positively selected. The receptors shown here come from a man younger than 35 in good health. Some clones in this sample may be carry-over from other donors' samples.

CDR3 DNA: TGCGCCAGCAGCCAAGGGGGAGGCCGCCGCCGTGACACAGATACGCAGTATTTT. Encoded protein: CASSQGGGRRRDTDTQYF. The J gene is TRBJ2-3, the V gene TRBV4-1; possible D gene TRBD2, 6 bases. Germline V gives CDR1 MGHRA, CDR2 YSYEKL. CDR3 size: 18 residues. Trimming removed 1 base from V and 2 bases from J, with 19 bases in between.

The genes are TRBV28 and TRBJ2-4; D is perhaps TRBD1 (6 bases). The CDR3 contains 15 residues. Trimming stripped 6 bases from V and 0 bases from J, with 12 bases between. Per germline, CDR1 MDHEN and CDR2 SYDVKM. The CDR3 DNA reads as TGTGCCAGCAGCGGACAGTCGTTAGCCAAAAACATTCAGTACTTC. It encodes CASSGQSLAKNIQYF.

Regarding this clone: The same CDR3 arises from other DNA sequences in this sample as well. This rearrangement joins TRBV20-1 to TRBJ2-5; D is ambiguous. The germline CDR1 and CDR2 sequences are DFQATT and SNEGSKA (reference sequence). Trimming took off 3 bases at V and 2 bases at J, with 4 bases between the two ends. CDR3 length: 11 amino acids. This CDR3 is CSASSQETQYF. CDR3 DNA sequence: TGCAGTGCTAGTTCACAAGAGACCCAGTACTTC.

This rearrangement joins TRBV6-1 to TRBJ2-7; D gene ambiguous. Germline assignment: CDR1 MNHNS and CDR2 SASEGT. Trimming took 7 bases from V and 0 from J, leaving 13 bases between them. The CDR3 is 14 amino acids. CDR3 amino acids: CASIDSAVSYEQYF. The CDR3, as DNA: TGTGCCAGCATAGATTCGGCGGTCTCCTACGAGCAGTACTTC.

V is TRBV4-1 and J is TRBJ2-4; D perhaps matches TRBD2 (5 bases). CDR1 is MGHRA, CDR2 YSYEKL, per germline. V lost 1 base to trimming and J lost 0 bases, with 16 bases between them. The CDR3 loop spans 18 amino acids. The CDR3 bases are TGCGCCAGCAGCCAAGTCCTAAGTCGTGGGAGAGCCAAAAACATTCAGTACTTC. It is translated as CASSQVLSRGRAKNIQYF.